This entry concerns a single T cell receptor beta chain. Only in-frame clones appear in the TCRdb table, and some are missing; sequencing was by immunoSEQ multiplex PCR. This sample has around 85,000 clones, with roughly 94% found just once. This sample is part of a study of technical replicates of blood from a handful of donors. The V and J ends lost 8 bases and 0 bases respectively, with 16 bases between them. CDR1 and CDR2 (germline): SGHVS, FQNEAQ. This CDR3 has 15 amino acids. Sequencing was done on a sample of T cells isolated from PBMCs. The clonotype comes from a human donor in good health. V gene TRBV7-8 combines with J gene TRBJ1-1; a weak D match, TRBD1 (5 bases). CDR3 DNA: TGTGCCAGCCGCCTGGGGGGTAGGATGAACACTGAAGCTTTCTTT. This gives the protein CASRLGGRMNTEAFF.